This TCR beta chain was identified in a study of early stage breast cancer tumors. Clones were read by immunoSEQ multiplex PCR, and TCRdb kept only the in-frame ones, dropping some. The sample shows roughly 5,400 clones, approximately 64% of them seen only once. Trimming took 0 bases from V and 1 from J; bases not matched to a gene: 4. In germline, CDR1 is MGHRA, CDR2 YSYEKL. The CDR3 is made up of 18 amino acids. The sequence derives from a person between 55 and 69 years old with breast cancer. The material sequenced was breast tumor tissue. The genes are TRBV4-1 and TRBJ2-7; 15 nucleotides align to TRBD2. The CDR3 reads CASSQEGTSGGISYEQYF. DNA for the CDR3: TGCGCCAGCAGCCAAGAGGGGACTAGCGGGGGGATTTCCTACGAGCAGTACTTC.